This TCR beta chain was retrieved from a study of blood T cell repertoires in COVID-19. About the research overall: There were acute and convalescent COVID-19 samples, and they came from the United States, Italy and Spain.

Germline V gene lookup returns CDR1 LNHDA and CDR2 SQIVND (reference sequence). The CDR3 loop spans 14 amino acids. V lost 6 bases, J lost 5 bases, and 13 bases lay in between. Per the original methods: Amplified reference gene primers provided the basis for estimating nucleated cell counts. Profiled with immunoSEQ multiplex PCR; TCRdb holds only in-frame clones, not every one. From that table come the V and J calls and clone size; the DNA was used to work out D and trimming. Of approximately 260,000 clones in the sample, over 80% were seen once. Sequencing input: peripheral blood. This receptor was obtained from a man aged 55 to 70 who had recovered from COVID-19. V is TRBV19 and J is TRBJ2-2; a weak D match, TRBD2 (5 bases). CDR3 DNA: TGTGCCAGTAGCCTGTACGGGATGACCGGGGAGCTGTTTTTT. It translates to CASSLYGMTGELFF.